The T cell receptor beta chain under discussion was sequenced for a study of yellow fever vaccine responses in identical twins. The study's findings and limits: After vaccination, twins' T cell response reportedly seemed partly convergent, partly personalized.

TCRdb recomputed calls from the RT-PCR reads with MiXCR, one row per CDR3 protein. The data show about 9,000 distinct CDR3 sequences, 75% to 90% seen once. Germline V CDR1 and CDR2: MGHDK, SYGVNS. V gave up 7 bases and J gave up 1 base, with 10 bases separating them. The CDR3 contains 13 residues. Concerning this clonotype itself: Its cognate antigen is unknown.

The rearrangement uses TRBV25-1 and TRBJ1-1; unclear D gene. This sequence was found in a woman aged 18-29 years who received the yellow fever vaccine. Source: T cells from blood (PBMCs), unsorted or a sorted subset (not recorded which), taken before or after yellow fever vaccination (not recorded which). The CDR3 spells CASTTKGNTEAFF. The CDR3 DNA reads TGTGCCAGCACCACCAAGGGGAACACTGAAGCTTTCTTT.